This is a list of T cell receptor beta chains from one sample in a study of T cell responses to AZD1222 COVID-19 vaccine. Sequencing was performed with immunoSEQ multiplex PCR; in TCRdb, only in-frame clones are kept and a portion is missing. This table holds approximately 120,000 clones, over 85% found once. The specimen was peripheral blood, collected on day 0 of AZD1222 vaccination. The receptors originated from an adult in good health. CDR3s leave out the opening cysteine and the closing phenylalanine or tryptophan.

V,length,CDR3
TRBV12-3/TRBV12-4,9,ASSHYNEQF
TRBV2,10,ASQGQNNGYT
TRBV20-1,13,SASLQGPSNYGYT
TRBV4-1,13,ASSQDLVFTGELF
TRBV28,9,ASRNALGYT
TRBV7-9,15,ASSLALRQASTDTQY
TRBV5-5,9,ASSRGETQY
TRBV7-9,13,ASSYLQAGHNEQF
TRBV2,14,ASSSQGHINTGELF
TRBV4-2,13,VSSQEPRPNQPQH
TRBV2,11,ASGSRSNQPQH
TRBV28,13,ASSSQGAGDEKLF
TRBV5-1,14,ASSTHLGAGKNIQY
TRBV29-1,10,SVVQGARGYT
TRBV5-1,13,ASTPDGDPYNEQF
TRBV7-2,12,ASSPGPGQETQY
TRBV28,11,ASSFAGGFGYT
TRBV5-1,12,ASSLDSRTDTQY
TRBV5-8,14,ASSLGTSATNEKLF
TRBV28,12,ASSLPGQGNTIY
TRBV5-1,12,ASSLGTANSPLH
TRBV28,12,ASSLGGATYGYT
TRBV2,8,ASRGYGYT
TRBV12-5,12,ASGPGQWNTDAF
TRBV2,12,ASSGDRFSYEQY
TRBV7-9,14,ASSLAGEGKGHGYT
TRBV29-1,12,SVLGRGLGYGYT
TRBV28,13,ASSLQGQGVYGYT
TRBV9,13,ASSVDLGTGYGYT
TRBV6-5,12,ASSSTGGGSPLH
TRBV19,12,ATDPGGGNQPQH
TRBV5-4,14,ASSLGPTAAGNTIY
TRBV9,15,ASSVRDRAATNEKLF
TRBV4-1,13,ASSPRDRESEKLF
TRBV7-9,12,ASSPGGGNIEAF
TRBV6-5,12,ASTPVSSGNTIY
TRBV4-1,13,ASSLSLGAGNTIY
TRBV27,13,ASSRRTSGNHEQF
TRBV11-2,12,ASSLLTVNTEAF
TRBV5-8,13,ASRSRSGGNQPQH
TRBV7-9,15,ASPKGGPVDSGNTIY
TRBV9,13,ASVRYRGGGYGYT
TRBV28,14,ASSIISSGSTDTQY
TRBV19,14,ASSTPWTIQNSPLH
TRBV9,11,ASSASGSGELF
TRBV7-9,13,ASSRQQGSGNTIY
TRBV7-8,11,ASSLGPGSEAF
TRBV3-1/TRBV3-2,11,ASSQDTGSTQY
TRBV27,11,ASMDRVNTEAF
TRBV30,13,AWSHRLISGNTIY
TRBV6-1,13,ASSEDVAGFYEQY
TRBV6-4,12,ASSVDRGSGGYT
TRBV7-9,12,ASSSRQSNQPQH
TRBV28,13,ASRQRGTRDSPLH
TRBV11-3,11,ASSSRLSGELF
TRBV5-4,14,ASSFGTGVGANVLT
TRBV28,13,ASRPQTGPGEKLF